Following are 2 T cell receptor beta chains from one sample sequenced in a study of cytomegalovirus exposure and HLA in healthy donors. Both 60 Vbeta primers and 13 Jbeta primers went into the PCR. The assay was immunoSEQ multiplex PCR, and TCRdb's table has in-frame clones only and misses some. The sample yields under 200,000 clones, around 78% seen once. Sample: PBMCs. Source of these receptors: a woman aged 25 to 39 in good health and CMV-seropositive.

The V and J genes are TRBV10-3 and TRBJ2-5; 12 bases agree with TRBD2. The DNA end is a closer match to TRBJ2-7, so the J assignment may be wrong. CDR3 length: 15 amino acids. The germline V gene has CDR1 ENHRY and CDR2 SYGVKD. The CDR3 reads CAISGLAGGSYEQYF. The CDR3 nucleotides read TGTGCCATCAGTGGGCTAGCGGGAGGGTCCTACGAGCAGTACTTC.

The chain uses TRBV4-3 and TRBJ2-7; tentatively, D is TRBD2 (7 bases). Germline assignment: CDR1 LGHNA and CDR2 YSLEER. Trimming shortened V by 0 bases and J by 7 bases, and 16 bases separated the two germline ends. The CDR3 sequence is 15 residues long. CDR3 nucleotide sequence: TGCGCCAGCAGCCAAGACCGGGGGGCTAGCGGAGAGCAGTACTTC. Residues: CASSQDRGASGEQYF.